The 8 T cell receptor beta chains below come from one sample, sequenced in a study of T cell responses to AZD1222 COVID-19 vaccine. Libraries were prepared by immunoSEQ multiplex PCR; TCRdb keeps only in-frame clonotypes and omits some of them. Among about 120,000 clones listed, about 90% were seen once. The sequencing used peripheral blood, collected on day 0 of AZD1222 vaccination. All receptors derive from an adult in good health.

The CDR3 sequence: CASRTTGIAGNTIYF. The CDR3 coding sequence is TGTGCCAGCAGAACTACAGGGATCGCTGGAAACACCATATATTTT. The V gene is TRBV7-9, the J gene TRBJ1-3, with D possibly being TRBD1 (6 bases). Germline assignment: CDR1 SEHNR and CDR2 FQNEAQ (reference sequence). The CDR3 totals 15 residues. The V end was cut by 6 bases, the J end by 2 bases, with 14 bases between. Looking up the rest from reference TRBV7-9 and TRBJ1-3 gives the full variable domain: DTGVSQNPRHKITKRGQNVTFRCDPISEHNRLYWYRQTLGQGPEFLTYFQNEAQLEKSRLLSDRFSAERPKGSFSTLEIQRTEQGDSAMYLCASRTTGIAGNTIYFGEGSWLTVV.

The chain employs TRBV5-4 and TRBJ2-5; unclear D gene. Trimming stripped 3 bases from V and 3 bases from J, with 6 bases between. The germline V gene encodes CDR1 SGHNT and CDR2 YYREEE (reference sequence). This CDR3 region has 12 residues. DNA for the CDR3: TGTGCCAGCAGCTCTAGAAAAGAGACCCAGTACTTC. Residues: CASSSRKETQYF.

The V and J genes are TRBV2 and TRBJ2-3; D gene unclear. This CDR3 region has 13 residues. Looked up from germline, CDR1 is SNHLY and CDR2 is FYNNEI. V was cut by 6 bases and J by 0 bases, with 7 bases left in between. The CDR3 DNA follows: TGTGCCAGCAGCGCAGACAGCACAGATACGCAGTATTTT. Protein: CASSADSTDTQYF.

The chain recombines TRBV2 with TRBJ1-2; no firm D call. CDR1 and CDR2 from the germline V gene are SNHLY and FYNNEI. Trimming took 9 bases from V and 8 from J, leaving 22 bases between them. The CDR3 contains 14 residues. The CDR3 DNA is TGTGCCAGGAAACCGGGCTCTGGAGGAGGGGGCTACACCTTC. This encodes CARKPGSGGGGYTF.

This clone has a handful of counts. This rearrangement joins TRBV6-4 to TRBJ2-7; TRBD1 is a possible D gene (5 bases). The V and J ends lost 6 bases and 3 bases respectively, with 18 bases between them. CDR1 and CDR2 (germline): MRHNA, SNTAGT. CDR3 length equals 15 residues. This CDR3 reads CASRPHRFGRYEQYF. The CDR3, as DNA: TGTGCCAGCAGACCCCACAGGTTTGGCCGCTACGAGCAGTACTTC.

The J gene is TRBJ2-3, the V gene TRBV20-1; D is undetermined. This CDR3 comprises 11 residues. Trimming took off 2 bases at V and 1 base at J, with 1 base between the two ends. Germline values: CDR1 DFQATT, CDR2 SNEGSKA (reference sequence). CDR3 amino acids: CSARRTDTQYF. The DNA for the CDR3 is TGCAGTGCTAGACGCACAGATACGCAGTATTTT.

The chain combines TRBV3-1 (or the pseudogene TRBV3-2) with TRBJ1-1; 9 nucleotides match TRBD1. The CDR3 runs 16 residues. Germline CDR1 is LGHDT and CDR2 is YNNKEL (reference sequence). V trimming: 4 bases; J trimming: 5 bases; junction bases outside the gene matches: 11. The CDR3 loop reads CASSPMPGTGSTEAFF. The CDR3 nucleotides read TGTGCCAGCAGCCCGATGCCCGGGACAGGGTCGACTGAAGCTTTCTTT.

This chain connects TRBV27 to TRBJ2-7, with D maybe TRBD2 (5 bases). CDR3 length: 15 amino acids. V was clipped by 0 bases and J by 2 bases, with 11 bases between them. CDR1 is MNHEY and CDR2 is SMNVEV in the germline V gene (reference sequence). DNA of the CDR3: TGTGCCAGCAGTTTATCCCCAACGGGAACCTACGAGCAGTACTTC. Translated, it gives CASSLSPTGTYEQYF.